The 8 T cell receptor beta chains reported below all come from one sample, sequenced in a study of blood T cell repertoires in COVID-19. The method was immunoSEQ multiplex PCR; TCRdb's version includes in-frame clones alone and lacks a portion of them. In the table there are around 250,000 clones, roughly 85% of which are singletons. Material for sequencing was PBMCs or T cells enriched from blood (not recorded which). Receptor source: a woman in her forties or fifties who had recovered from COVID-19.

The V gene is TRBV6-5, the J gene TRBJ2-2, with D possibly being TRBD2 (7 bases). The CDR3 spans 14 residues. Germline V lookup: CDR1 MNHEY, CDR2 SVGAGI. Trimming removed 6 bases at V and 3 bases at J, with 11 bases between. The CDR3 region has the DNA TGTGCCAGCAGGGGGGCGGGGGACACCGGGGAGCTGTTTTTT. Its translation: CASRGAGDTGELFF.

V is TRBV28 and J is TRBJ2-7; D is perhaps TRBD2 (6 bases). V lost 0 bases and J lost 0, with 6 bases in between. The CDR3 consists of 14 residues. Germline V gene lookup returns CDR1 MDHEN and CDR2 SYDVKM. This CDR3 is CASSLWGGSYEQYF. In DNA, the CDR3 is TGTGCCAGCAGTTTATGGGGGGGCTCCTACGAGCAGTACTTC.

This clone came up many times. V usage is TRBV4-2 and J usage is TRBJ2-3; tentative D call: TRBD2 (6 bases). With 6 bases removed from V and 4 bases from J, the gap between germline ends came to 26 bases. The CDR3 is 18 amino acids. Germline V lookup: CDR1 LGHNA, CDR2 YNFKEQ. The CDR3 nucleotides are TGTGCCAGCAGGCCCAAGATTCTATCGGGGGAAGTGGCAGATACGCAGTATTTT. The encoded protein is CASRPKILSGEVADTQYF.

The V call is TRBV18, the J call TRBJ2-2; D is possibly TRBD2 (6 bases). V was pared by 4 bases and J by 4 bases, with 16 bases between. CDR1 is KGHSH, CDR2 LQKENI, per germline. CDR3 length equals 16 residues. The CDR3 reads CASSRSREFPTGELFF. The CDR3 DNA is TGTGCCAGCTCACGGAGTCGGGAGTTCCCCACCGGGGAGCTGTTTTTT.

The genes are TRBV3-1 (or the pseudogene TRBV3-2) and TRBJ2-3, with D perhaps TRBD2 (6 bases). Between the trimmed V and J ends, which lost 2 bases and 0 bases, there was a span of 6 bases. CDR3 length equals 14 residues. The V gene's germline CDR1 is LGHDT and CDR2 YNNKEL (reference sequence). The CDR3 DNA reads TGTGCCAGCAGCCAAAGCGGGAGCACAGATACGCAGTATTTT. Translating gives CASSQSGSTDTQYF.

The chain combines TRBV3-1 (or the pseudogene TRBV3-2) with TRBJ1-2; D might be TRBD1 (6 bases). V lost 1 base and J lost 6, with 18 bases in between. This CDR3 spans 16 amino acids. Germline V gene lookup returns CDR1 LGHDT and CDR2 YNNKEL (reference sequence). The CDR3 DNA follows: TGTGCCAGCAGCCAAGGGAACAGGGCCACCACCAATGGCTACACCTTC. The encoded protein is CASSQGNRATTNGYTF.

CDR3 in amino acids: CASSVTGSGNTIYF. Written as DNA, the CDR3 is TGTGCCAGCAGCGTTACAGGCTCTGGAAACACCATATATTTT. The V and J genes are TRBV9 and TRBJ1-3, with D perhaps TRBD1 (5 bases). Trimming left V 2 bases short and J 0 bases short, with 6 bases between. This CDR3 has 14 amino acids. Per germline, CDR1 SGDLS and CDR2 YYNGEE.

The chain links TRBV5-4 to TRBJ2-2; perhaps TRBD2 as D (7 bases). CDR3 length: 16 amino acids. CDR1 is SGHNT, CDR2 YYREEE, per germline (reference sequence). V lost 2 bases to trimming and J lost 0 bases, with 11 bases between them. CDR3: CASSFPGGANTGELFF. In DNA form, the CDR3 reads TGTGCCAGCAGCTTTCCGGGGGGCGCGAACACCGGGGAGCTGTTTTTT.